This section outlines one T cell receptor beta chain sequence together with its context. Its antigen is not known. The data stem from a study of blood T cells in healthy people across ages. General study findings and limits: A greater number of naive CD4+ cells and higher diversity distinguished long-lived donors from aged donors.

Then a second PCR, running about 6 to 12 cycles, was carried out with a sample-barcoded 5' primer and a J-beta primer mix. Every sample returned 2.5 million or more CDR3-containing paired-end reads. TCRdb recomputed calls from the 5' RACE reads with MiXCR, one row per CDR3 protein. The table records approximately 790,000 distinct CDR3 sequences, around 62% of them present only once. This receptor was identified in a young man in good health. The sample taken for sequencing was blood.

The CDR3 bases are TGTGCCAGCAGTTGGGGGACTAGAGCCTCCTACGAGCAGTACTTC. Translated, it gives CASSWGTRASYEQYF. The genes are TRBV27 and TRBJ2-7, with 8 bases aligning to TRBD2. The V and J ends lost 4 bases and 0 bases, in that order; junction bases with no gene match: 5. The CDR3 spans 15 residues. Germline CDR1 MNHEY, CDR2 SMNVEV (reference sequence).